This TCR beta chain was recovered during a study of T cell repertoires in cytomegalovirus infection. Germline V gene sequence: CDR1 SNHLY, CDR2 FYNNEI. There are 14 residues in the CDR3. Trimming stripped 4 bases from V and 4 bases from J, with 13 bases between. TCRdb redid the calling of the reads with MiXCR, one entry per CDR3 protein. The sample carries a few hundred thousand distinct CDR3 sequences, 12% to 15% recorded once. Study-level results: The response measured ex vivo was dominated by TCR beta clonotypes (HLA-C-restricted and CMV-specific).

This clonotype was found a few times. Its target is not known. The TCR originated in a human donor in good health (CMV status not recorded). Some clones in this sample may be carry-over from other donors' samples. The V and J genes are TRBV2 and TRBJ1-2; D is perhaps TRBD1 (5 bases). The specimen was PBMCs. The CDR3 is CASSGSQGSYGYTF. For the CDR3, the DNA is TGTGCCAGCAGTGGCTCTCAGGGATCCTATGGCTACACCTTC.